A selection of T cell receptor beta chains follows, all from one sample in a study of shared clonotypes between healthy human individuals. Sequencing was performed with immunoSEQ multiplex PCR; in TCRdb, only in-frame clones are kept and a portion is missing. The profile shows some 100,000 clones, about 70% of them singletons. Sequencing was performed on memory CD8+ T cells sorted from blood. The source is a woman under 40 in good health. Both conserved end residues are trimmed from each CDR3.

cdr3_length	v_call	j_call	cdr3_aa
13	TRBV27	TRBJ2-7	ASSFGSTGSYEQY
12	TRBV7-9	TRBJ1-1	ASSPGTANTEAF
13	TRBV14	TRBJ2-3	ASSQRLAGTDTQY
18	TRBV7-7	TRBJ2-1	ASSLKYAGREVTWLNEQF
18	TRBV19	TRBJ1-4	ASSMEWAPATDQDNEKLF
15	TRBV28	TRBJ2-1	ASSWDLAGGGDNEQF
15	TRBV11-2	TRBJ2-7	ASSSTQTESLIYEQY
11	TRBV6-5	TRBJ2-1	ASSYSGRDEQF
9	TRBV7-8	TRBJ2-5	ASSFWGTQY
14	TRBV28	TRBJ2-5	ASSFMTGVVRETQY
11	TRBV6-5	TRBJ2-7	ASTITGSNEQY
12	TRBV2	TRBJ1-4	ASSLAGGGEKLF
11	TRBV27	TRBJ2-7	ASSAGSTYEQY
13	TRBV15	TRBJ2-7	ATSRDGSGWSEQY
14	TRBV15	TRBJ1-3	ATSKGDREGGNTIY
17	TRBV27	TRBJ2-7	ASSPRTSGRSGLWGEQY
11	TRBV11-2	TRBJ1-1	ASSFRGGTEAF
16	TRBV5-1	TRBJ1-5	ASEGPGQGRYSNQPQH
15	TRBV11-2	TRBJ1-1	ASSLGDRVAMETEAF
12	TRBV2	TRBJ1-1	ASSATRQVEKAF
13	TRBV25-1	TRBJ2-3	ASSESRLLTDTQY
15	TRBV15	TRBJ2-3	ATSRAETGQGIDTQY
13	TRBV27	TRBJ2-1	ASSLGLAGRNEQF